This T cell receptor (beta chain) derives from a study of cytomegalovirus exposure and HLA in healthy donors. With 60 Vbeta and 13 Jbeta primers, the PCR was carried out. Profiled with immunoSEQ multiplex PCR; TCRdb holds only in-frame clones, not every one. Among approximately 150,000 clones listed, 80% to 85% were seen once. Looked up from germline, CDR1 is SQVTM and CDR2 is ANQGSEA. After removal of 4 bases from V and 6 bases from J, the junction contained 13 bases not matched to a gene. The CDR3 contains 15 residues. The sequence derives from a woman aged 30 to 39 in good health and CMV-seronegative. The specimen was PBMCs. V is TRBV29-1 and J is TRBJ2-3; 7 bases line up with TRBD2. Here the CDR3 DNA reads TGCAGCGTTGTAACACAGCGGGGCGCGAGGGATACGCAGTATTTT. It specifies CSVVTQRGARDTQYF.